Listed here is a single T cell receptor beta chain. The data derive from a study of control samples from healthy donors and cancer patients. The CDR3 sequence is 17 residues long. V shed 0 bases and J shed 4 bases, with 14 bases lying between them. Germline values: CDR1 SGDLS, CDR2 YYNGEE. Data came from immunoSEQ multiplex PCR; TCRdb stores just in-frame clones and leaves some out. The profile covers 95,000 to 150,000 clones, with more than 70% appearing a single time and 3.4% taken by the ten largest. The sequencing input was blood. The sequence was obtained from a man aged 35 to 55 in good health. The V call is TRBV9, the J call TRBJ2-6; tentatively, D is TRBD1 or TRBD2 (5 bases each). The CDR3 protein is CASSVVWGNSGANVLTF. The DNA of the CDR3 is TGTGCCAGCAGCGTAGTGTGGGGGAACTCCGGGGCCAACGTCCTGACTTTC.